This T cell receptor (beta chain) was identified in a study of identical twins (dated by TCRdb to the mid-2010s). Regarding the complete study: The study deep-sequenced TCR alpha and beta repertoires from monozygotic twins, unrelated adults of various ages and cord blood to test whether fetal clonotypes persist. Replicate twin experiments were performed at different times using different library preparation protocols to rule out contamination.

General conclusions and limits of the study: Invariant T cells such as MAIT and iNKT could partly confound zero-insertion analyses, though diverse VJ usage argued against this for most clonotypes. Fewer insertions were carried by abundant cord blood beta clonotypes; a weaker similar trend was observed in young adult naive repertoires, while no such trend was observed in memory repertoires. Because the same donors could not be followed over many years, the conclusions relied on cross-sectional statistical analysis. Excess twin sharing in beta out-of-frame sequences was weaker because fewer shared sequences lowered the signal-to-noise ratio. In monozygotic twins, recombination models systematically underestimated out-of-frame TCR alpha sharing, but the models matched the sharing seen between unrelated individuals. Compared with coincidental sharing between unrelated individuals, an excess of low generation-probability sequences was observed among out-of-frame TCR alpha sequences shared between twins.

The CDR3 holds 13 amino acids from the cysteine to the phenylalanine. The read is trimmed to its CDR3 DNA, 39 bases read in frame from base 1. The germline V gene encodes CDR1 SGDLS and CDR2 YYNGEE. Compared with germline, V lacks 4 bases and J lacks 8 bases; bases without a gene match: 7. Every donor was a healthy Caucasian. Three pairs of female monozygotic twins, all aged 18 to 29 years, made up the twin cohort. CD4+ and CD8+ T cell populations were isolated with positive isolation kits from Invitrogen. This clonotype was seen only a few times. Its antigen target is currently unknown. Base quality data are lacking; no much larger clone is found one base away. The library was prepared using 5' RACE. Sequencing relied on an Illumina HiSeq 2000. A universal primer binding site was added through template switching, and the final cDNA carried a unique molecular identifier so that TCR cDNA molecules could be counted accurately. First-strand cDNA for TCR alpha and beta chains was synthesized from specific primers in the conserved constant-segment region. Each cDNA library was double barcoded, with a SMART-Mk sample barcode plus Illumina barcodes, to control for contamination. TruSeq adapter sequences, together with Illumina sample barcodes, were added in two successive PCR steps. The Illumina HiSeq platform was used with custom primers to sequence TCR alpha and beta cDNA libraries. As for the authors' bioinformatics: MiGEC was used to process raw reads and extract unique molecular identifiers, and MiXCR was used to find CDR3 positions. For each individual, recombination models were inferred using an EM algorithm with the repgenHMM and IGoR tools. Shared clonotypes were analyzed with the tcR package in R, and sharing was normalized by the product of cloneset sizes. Out-of-frame nonproductive sequences were analyzed to study raw recombination free of thymic and clonal selection effects. Clones were called with MiXCR by TCRdb after fastp trimmed the public reads at Q25, and only in-frame beta chains were retained. When rows share a CDR3 protein, they turn into one entry using the most common DNA and genes. TCRdb's processing, not the authors', yielded these V and J calls. This sample comprises approximately 230,000 distinct CDR3 sequences, over 5% of them detected only once. The ten largest clonotypes hold 13% to 15% of the sample.

Another study also made use of these data, one on T cells expressing NK-cell markers. As the second publication notes: Three sorted T-cell subsets (CD3+CD56+NKG2C+, CD3+CD56+NKG2C- and CD3+CD56-NKG2C+) from seven to nine donors had their TCR beta-chain repertoires profiled. Among the eight sequenced donors, only one was HCMV-seronegative, while the other seven were HCMV-seropositive. In several experiments an anti-gammadeltaTCR antibody was added to restrict sorting to alphabetaTCR-expressing T cells. In more than five donors, the dominant CD3+CD56+NKG2C+ clonotypes ranked among the top 10 CD8+ clonotypes, making up roughly 1.0-8% of CD8+ T cells. Those dominant clonotypes were again the most abundant among CD3+CD56-NKG2C+ cells in four donors, at about 25-60.1%. It remained unclear whether the expanded NKG2C-expressing T cell clones were specific for HCMV antigens. All eight donors whose samples were sequenced were randomly selected healthy volunteers, three of them men and five women. HCMV serostatus was determined by detecting HCMV-specific IgG in serum with a commercial ELISA kit. Reads were demultiplexed and grouped by UMI with MIGEC, and clonotypes were assembled and quantified with MiTCR. Only TCR cDNA sequences supported by at least two reads were kept to exclude erroneous sequences. The tcR package was used for downstream repertoire analysis, and clonotypes were matched between fractions using CDR3 nucleotide sequence together with V segment. VDJmatch was used to annotate antigen specificity against VDJdb, with one amino acid substitution allowed in CDR3.

The sequence links TRBV9 to TRBJ1-2; the junction holds 8 bases that match TRBD1. The sequencing sample was made of CD8+ T cells sorted from blood. The TCR sequence derives from a woman between 18 and 29 years old in good health. The CDR3 protein: CASSPTGGVGYTF. The DNA sequence is given as TGTGCCAGCAGCCCAACAGGGGGTGTAGGCTACACCTTC.